Following are 28 T cell receptor beta chains from one sample sequenced in a study of blood T cell repertoires in COVID-19. Generated by immunoSEQ multiplex PCR, the TCRdb table keeps only in-frame clones and is missing some. The top ten clones hold 5% to 6.5% of a sample with roughly 100,000 clones, 90% to 95% of them seen once. Sample: peripheral blood. These receptors originate from a human donor in a cohort sampled during active COVID-19.

The chain links TRBV7-8 to TRBJ1-1; D is unresolved. CDR3 size: 15 residues. V was shortened by 3 bases and J by 4 bases, with 15 bases between the two germline ends. Per germline, CDR1 SGHVS and CDR2 FQNEAQ. CDR3 loop: CASSLFRVETTEAFF. CDR3 DNA: TGTGCCAGCAGCTTGTTCCGGGTAGAGACCACTGAAGCTTTCTTT.

V usage is TRBV6-6 and J usage is TRBJ1-2; D is undetermined. This CDR3 contains 14 residues. V lost 8 bases and J 4 bases, leaving 17 bases between the germline ends. Germline V gene lookup returns CDR1 MNHNY and CDR2 SVGAGI (reference sequence). CDR3 in DNA: TGTGCCAGCCGGGGTGGGGAATCGTCCTATGGCTACACCTTC. Amino acid sequence: CASRGGESSYGYTF.

V gene TRBV2 combines with J gene TRBJ2-3; 7 positions match TRBD2. The trim removed 2 bases at V and 2 bases at J, leaving 7 bases unmatched. The CDR3 contains 16 residues. Looked up from germline, CDR1 is SNHLY and CDR2 is FYNNEI. The CDR3 protein is CASSEQAGIFTDTQYF. The CDR3 bases are TGTGCCAGCAGTGAACAAGCGGGAATTTTCACAGATACGCAGTATTTT.

This rearrangement joins TRBV30 to TRBJ2-7; 10 nucleotides line up with TRBD1. The CDR3 is 14 amino acids. CDR1 is GTSNPN, CDR2 SVGIG, per germline (reference sequence). Unmatched junction bases numbered 5, after V lost 4 bases and J lost 2 bases. The DNA for the CDR3 is TGTGCCTGGAAACAGGGACAGGGGACCTACGAGCAGTACTTC. This sequence encodes CAWKQGQGTYEQYF.

The gene calls are TRBV7-2 and TRBJ2-3; no definite D call. Trimming shortened V by 4 bases and J by 8 bases, and 4 bases separated the two germline ends. In germline, CDR1 is SGHTA, CDR2 FQGNSA. The CDR3 is made up of 10 amino acids. CDR3 in DNA: TGTGCCAGCAGCTACGGTACGCAGTATTTT. Translated: CASSYGTQYF.

V and J are TRBV29-1 and TRBJ1-1, with 8 bases identical to TRBD1. V lost 5 bases to trimming and J lost 4 bases; unmatched junction nucleotides: 3. Germline V lookup: CDR1 SQVTM, CDR2 ANQGSEA. This CDR3 comprises 12 residues. The CDR3 sequence is CSVWTGSTEAFF. The CDR3 nucleotides read TGCAGCGTTTGGACAGGGAGCACTGAAGCTTTCTTT.

The chain couples TRBV18 to TRBJ1-6; D unclear. The germline CDR1 and CDR2 sequences are KGHSH and LQKENI. The length of the CDR3 is 16 residues. Trimming left V 1 base short and J 5 bases short, with 12 bases between. The CDR3 coding sequence is TGTGCCAGCTCACCACTGAGCCCCGCGAATAATTCACCCCTCCACTTT. Its translation is CASSPLSPANNSPLHF.

The chain is built from TRBV7-9 and TRBJ2-7; D may be TRBD1 (6 bases). Between the trimmed V and J ends, which lost 8 bases and 2 bases, there was a span of 16 bases. Per germline, CDR1 SEHNR and CDR2 FQNEAQ (reference sequence). The CDR3 sequence is 14 residues long. The CDR3 DNA reads as TGTGCCAGCCAGGACAGCTACATGACCTACGAGCAGTACTTC. Protein: CASQDSYMTYEQYF. Filled out from reference TRBV7-9 and TRBJ2-7, the complete variable domain reads DTGVSQNPRHKITKRGQNVTFRCDPISEHNRLYWYRQTLGQGPEFLTYFQNEAQLEKSRLLSDRFSAERPKGSFSTLEIQRTEQGDSAMYLCASQDSYMTYEQYFGPGTRLTVT.

The chain has TRBV2 and TRBJ2-2, with unresolved D. Per germline, CDR1 SNHLY and CDR2 FYNNEI. The CDR3 covers 13 residues. Trimming removed 4 bases at V and 5 bases at J, with 8 bases between. The CDR3 region is CASSGGETGELFF. For the CDR3, the DNA is TGTGCCAGCAGTGGCGGAGAGACCGGGGAGCTGTTTTTT.

This clone has only one observation. The chain links TRBV14 to TRBJ1-1; no definite D call. Germline V gives CDR1 SGHDN, CDR2 FVKESK. V was cut by 0 bases and J by 1 base, with 6 bases left in between. The CDR3 has 14 residues. This CDR3 is CASSQERGNTEAFF. CDR3 sequence (DNA): TGTGCCAGCAGCCAAGAGCGCGGGAACACTGAAGCTTTCTTT.

This clone was recorded only once. CDR3 residues: CASSLVLGGEVNEQFF. The CDR3 nucleotides are TGTGCCAGCAGCTTAGTTCTCGGGGGTGAGGTGAATGAGCAGTTCTTC. The chain combines TRBV11-2 with TRBJ2-1, with a possible D match to TRBD2 (6 bases). CDR1 and CDR2 (germline): SGHAT, FQNNGV. Trimming left V 1 base short and J 7 bases short, with 17 bases between. The CDR3 is 16 residues long.

V gene TRBV19 combines with J gene TRBJ2-1; 8 positions match TRBD2. CDR1 and CDR2 (germline): LNHDA, SQIVND (reference sequence). The V gene end was trimmed by 1 base and the J gene end by 4 bases; junction bases not matched to a gene: 3. The CDR3 length is 15 residues. CDR3 coding DNA: TGTGCCAGTAGTATAGTGGCTAGCGGGTACAATGAGCAGTTCTTC. Protein product: CASSIVASGYNEQFF. Combining the CDR3 with reference TRBV19 and TRBJ2-1 gives the whole variable domain DGGITQSPKYLFRKEGQNVTLSCEQNLNHDAMYWYRQDPGQGLRLIYYSQIVNDFQKGDIAEGYSVSREKKESFPLTVTSAQKNPTAFYLCASSIVASGYNEQFFGPGTRLTVL.

The J gene is TRBJ2-2, the V gene TRBV28; TRBD1 aligns across 9 bases. CDR1 and CDR2 (germline): MDHEN, SYDVKM. Losses at the gene ends were 10 bases for V and 5 bases for J; bases not matched to a gene: 5. CDR3 length: 13 amino acids. CDR3 sequence: CATPGQGTGELFF. In DNA form, the CDR3 reads TGTGCCACCCCGGGACAGGGAACCGGGGAGCTGTTTTTT.

This clone was recorded only once. This chain uses TRBV12-3 or TRBV12-4 with TRBJ2-1; 7 nucleotides line up with TRBD2. The ends lost 8 bases at V and 4 bases at J; junction bases unmatched: 5. The CDR3 sequence is 13 residues long. CDR3: CASRDSGYNEQFF. The CDR3 DNA reads as TGTGCCAGCCGGGATAGCGGGTACAATGAGCAGTTCTTC.

This clone has a single count. The CDR3 DNA is TGTGCCAGCAGAGGGGGCGATGAAAAACTGTTTTTT. Amino acid sequence: CASRGGDEKLFF. The rearrangement links TRBV6-6 to TRBJ1-4, with 7 bases lining up with TRBD1. The length of the CDR3 is 12 residues. Germline V lookup: CDR1 MNHNY, CDR2 SVGAGI (reference sequence). The V segment lost 6 bases and the J segment 6 bases; nucleotides outside the gene matches: 1.

This chain joins TRBV3-1 (or the pseudogene TRBV3-2) and TRBJ2-2, with D possibly being TRBD2 (5 bases). Trimming removed 3 bases at V and 7 bases at J, with 15 bases between. The CDR3 covers 15 residues. Germline CDR1 and CDR2: LGHDT and YNNKEL (reference sequence). DNA of the CDR3: TGTGCCAGCAGCCAGGTAGTCGTACGGGACGGGGAGCTGTTTTTT. This translates into CASSQVVVRDGELFF.

The V call is TRBV20-1, the J call TRBJ2-1; the D is unclear. V lost 3 bases and J lost 9, with 9 bases in between. CDR3 length equals 11 residues. Germline lookup yields CDR1 DFQATT and CDR2 SNEGSKA (reference sequence). Written as DNA, the CDR3 is TGCAGTGCTAGTTTCCCCTCTGAGCAGTTCTTC. Amino acid sequence: CSASFPSEQFF.

This CDR3 reads CASSQGSGGPDTQYF. CDR3 sequence (DNA): TGTGCCAGCAGCCAGGGGAGCGGGGGCCCAGATACGCAGTATTTT. The chain combines TRBV7-2 with TRBJ2-3; 8 bases agree with TRBD2. Germline-derived CDR1 and CDR2 are SGHTA and FQGNSA. Trimming removed 5 bases from V and 4 bases from J; junction bases left unmatched: 8. CDR3 size: 15 residues.

The chain combines TRBV5-1 with TRBJ2-1, with TRBD1 identical over 11 bases. The CDR3 extends over 15 amino acids. Unmatched junction bases numbered 7, after V lost 3 bases and J lost 8 bases. Germline V gene data show CDR1 as SGHRS and CDR2 as YFSETQ. This CDR3 is CASSSRDRGVDEQFF. CDR3 sequence (DNA): TGCGCCAGCAGCTCCCGGGACAGGGGGGTGGATGAGCAGTTCTTC.

V and J are TRBV28 and TRBJ1-5; D remains ambiguous. Germline values: CDR1 MDHEN, CDR2 SYDVKM. The CDR3 extends over 15 amino acids. The germline V and J ends were trimmed by 5 bases and 1 base, with 12 bases remaining between them. In DNA form, the CDR3 reads TGTGCCAGCAGTCCGCCGACACAAAGCAATCAGCCCCAGCATTTT. Its translation is CASSPPTQSNQPQHF.

This chain links TRBV14 with TRBJ1-1; TRBD1 matches 10 bases. Germline loops: CDR1 SGHDN, CDR2 FVKESK. CDR3 size: 18 residues. The junction had 11 bases not matched to a gene; V was cut back by 4 bases and J by 0 bases. In nucleotides, the CDR3 is TGTGCCAGCAGCCTGTACGTCGGACAGGGGGTTATGAACACTGAAGCTTTCTTT. The encoded protein is CASSLYVGQGVMNTEAFF.

This clone has just one count. J is TRBJ2-7 and V is TRBV9, with D perhaps matching TRBD2 (5 bases). This CDR3 is 14 amino acids long. Germline V gene sequence: CDR1 SGDLS, CDR2 YYNGEE. V dropped 2 bases and J dropped 2 bases, with 11 bases sitting between them. The CDR3, as DNA: TGTGCCAGCAGCGTTGGAGCGGAGACCTACGAGCAGTACTTC. Protein: CASSVGAETYEQYF. The variable domain in full, with the rest retrieved from reference TRBV9 and TRBJ2-7, is DSGVTQTPKHLITATGQRVTLRCSPRSGDLSVYWYQQSLDQGLQFLIQYYNGEERAKGNILERFSAQQFPDLHSELNLSSLELGDSALYFCASSVGAETYEQYFGPGTRLTVT.

The rearrangement joins TRBV6-6 to TRBJ2-1, with unresolved D. The V end was cut by 0 bases, the J end by 0 bases, with 6 bases between. Per germline, CDR1 MNHNY and CDR2 SVGAGI (reference sequence). CDR3 length: 15 amino acids. The chain's CDR3 is CASSYSLSSYNEQFF. Written as DNA, the CDR3 is TGTGCCAGCAGTTACTCCCTGAGCTCCTACAATGAGCAGTTCTTC.

J is TRBJ2-3 and V is TRBV5-6, with 7 bases lining up with TRBD2. The germline V gene has CDR1 SGHDT and CDR2 YYEEEE. This CDR3 region has 17 residues. V was clipped by 4 bases and J by 8 bases; unmatched bases: 19. CDR3 protein: CASSEARGLRALGTQYF. The CDR3 coding sequence is TGTGCCAGCAGCGAAGCGCGGGGACTACGGGCTCTGGGTACGCAGTATTTT.

V gene TRBV15 combines with J gene TRBJ1-2; the D gene is possibly TRBD1 (6 bases). This CDR3 is built from 16 residues. Trimming pared 0 bases from V and 3 bases from J, leaving 14 bases between. CDR1 is LNHNV and CDR2 is YYDKDF in the germline V gene (reference sequence). Here the CDR3 reads CATSRDKSGTHYGYTF. In DNA form, the CDR3 reads TGTGCCACCAGCAGAGATAAATCCGGGACACACTATGGCTACACCTTC.

J is TRBJ1-1 and V is TRBV5-1; 9 bases are a match to TRBD1. V was pared by 3 bases and J by 6 bases, with 6 bases of the junction left unmatched. CDR1 is SGHRS, CDR2 YFSETQ, per germline. This CDR3 has 14 amino acids. CDR3 nucleotide sequence: TGCGCCAGCAGCTCCGGGACAGGGATCGCTGAAGCTTTCTTT. It is translated as CASSSGTGIAEAFF.

J is TRBJ2-7 and V is TRBV6-2 or TRBV6-3, with 10 bases that match TRBD2. The ends lost 5 bases at V and 3 bases at J; junction bases unmatched: 7. The V gene's germline CDR1 is MNHEY and CDR2 SVGEGT. The CDR3 extends over 15 amino acids. The CDR3 region is CASSTLAGVSYEQYF. CDR3 DNA: TGTGCCAGCAGTACCCTAGCGGGGGTGAGCTACGAGCAGTACTTC.

This clone was detected only once. The V gene is TRBV29-1, the J gene TRBJ1-1; no clear D gene. The CDR3 contains 13 residues. Germline assignment: CDR1 SQVTM and CDR2 ANQGSEA. V dropped 7 bases and J dropped 5 bases, with 17 bases sitting between them. Here the CDR3 DNA reads TGCAGCGCTCTTCGGGGTGGTTGGACTGAAGCTTTCTTT. This gives the protein CSALRGGWTEAFF.